The next 21 T cell receptor beta chains were all read from a single sample in a study of CD8+ T cells in alopecia areata (dated by TCRdb to the late 2010s). Libraries were constructed by the immunoSEQ multiplex PCR assay. For TCR sequencing, RNA was extracted from every sample and reverse transcribed into cDNA to serve as template. Held by TCRdb, this immuneACCESS table contains in-frame sequences only and omits some clones. Under half of the omission traces to an unresolved V gene where checked; the cause of the rest is unknown. This sample has 200,000 to 300,000 clones, none of them a singleton. Less than 1.5% of the sample lies in the top ten. Cells from mouse cutaneous lymph nodes were pooled, stained for CD4, CD8alpha, NKG2D, NKG2ACE and other markers, and then sorted on a BD Influx. Sequencing was carried out using CD4+ T cells sorted from a lymph node. Receptors originate from a C3H/HeJ mouse with alopecia areata. Regarding MHC type, mice of this strain are H2-k.

Notes on this clone: Mouse germline and gene names are used. The read ends 4 residues before the CDR3 terminus; that terminus is restored from the germline J gene. J is TRBJ2-3 and V is TRBV13-2, with 7 bases lining up with TRBD2. The ends lost 3 bases at V and 0 bases at J; junction bases unmatched: 10. CDR3 size: 17 residues. CDR1 is NNHNN, CDR2 SYGAGS, per germline (reference sequence). The DNA read from the CDR3 is TGTGCCAGCGGTGTCATCCTACTGGGGACTAGTGCAGAA. The encoded protein is CASGVILLGTSAE. The full CDR3 reads CASGVILLGTSAETLYF.

To note about this clone: Gene and germline names: mouse. This chain's CDR3 is CAWNGGAGAEQFF. The sequenced CDR3 bases are TGTGCCTGGAATGGGGGGGCGGGTGCT. The chain has TRBV31 and TRBJ2-1; 9 bases agree with TRBD2. The read halts 4 residues ahead of the CDR3 end, with the missing end drawn from the germline J gene. Per the germline V gene, CDR1 is GKSSPN and CDR2 is SITVG. There are 13 residues in the CDR3. Trimming at V came to 4 bases and at J to 6 bases, leaving 4 bases not matched to a gene.

This clone has more than one count but fewer than ten. Here the gene names and germline are mouse. The sequence runs out 4 residues before the end of the CDR3; the remainder is reconstructed from the germline J gene. V and J are TRBV13-3 and TRBJ2-1; D call uncertain. There are 14 residues in the CDR3. V shed 1 base and J shed 3 bases, with 8 bases lying between them. Per germline, CDR1 NNHDY and CDR2 SYVADS. The sequenced part of the CDR3 DNA is TGTGCCAGCAGTGATCCTGGCTTCTATGCT. Its translation is CASSDPGFYA. The CDR3 as a whole reads CASSDPGFYAEQFF.

Remarks on this clone: Mouse gene names apply. The read terminates 4 residues before the CDR3 end, so the remaining end is supplied by the germline J gene. This chain links TRBV17 with TRBJ2-3, with 9 bases identical to TRBD2. Germline loops: CDR1 MNHDT, CDR2 YYDKIL. Trimming took 0 bases from V and 0 from J; bases not matched to a gene: 4. This CDR3 has 17 residues. CDR3 amino acids: CASSRDQTGGSAETLYF. Incomplete CDR3 DNA: TGTGCTAGCAGTAGAGATCAGACTGGGGGTAGTGCAGAA.

This clone showed up just a few times. Gene names refer to mouse genes. The DNA read from the CDR3 is TGTGCCAGCAGCCTGGGGCGAGATTCGCCC. Protein: CASSLGRDSP. The entire CDR3 sequence reads CASSLGRDSPLYF. The chain employs TRBV19 and TRBJ1-6; D is possibly TRBD1 (5 bases). From the germline J gene comes the end of the CDR3, since the read stops 3 residues before it. TRBJ1-6 is an ORF, with its function uncertain. CDR1 and CDR2 from the germline V gene are FNHDT and SITEND (reference sequence). The CDR3 loop spans 13 amino acids. V was trimmed by 5 bases and J by 8 bases, leaving 11 bases between them.

As for this clone: Genes here carry mouse names. The read ends 4 residues shy of where the CDR3 ends; the end is completed using the germline J gene. Other DNA variants within this sample encode the same CDR3. The chain recombines TRBV1 with TRBJ2-5, with TRBD2 matching 7 bases. The CDR3 covers 14 residues. Germline V lookup: CDR1 NSQYPW, CDR2 LRSPGD (reference sequence). Germline trimming cut 3 bases from V and 3 bases from J; bases unmatched to any gene: 3. The CDR3: CTCSAGTVQDTQYF. CDR3 bases read: TGCACCTGCAGTGCGGGGACTGTTCAAGAC.

This clone was observed many times. The gene names given are mouse names. The CDR3 is cut off 4 residues early in the read; its end comes from the germline J gene. V usage is TRBV17 and J usage is TRBJ2-3; a possible D gene is TRBD2 (5 bases). The CDR3 loop spans 13 amino acids. Germline assignment: CDR1 MNHDT and CDR2 YYDKIL. The germline V and J ends were trimmed by 5 bases and 1 base, with 7 bases remaining between them. The CDR3 region is CASSVLGAETLYF. The CDR3 DNA, read in part, is TGTGCTAGCAGTGTACTGGGTGCAGAA.

The sample holds a few counts of this clone. The genes and germline here are from mouse. The CDR3 is cut off 4 residues early in the read; its end comes from the germline J gene. The rearrangement joins TRBV5 to TRBJ2-3; 9 bases agree with TRBD2. The V gene end was trimmed by 4 bases and the J gene end by 2 bases; junction bases not matched to a gene: 4. Germline values: CDR1 LGHNA, CDR2 YNLKQL (reference sequence). The CDR3 is made up of 15 amino acids. The DNA read from the CDR3 is TGTGCCAGCAGCCTGGGGGGGCGGGTTGCAGAA. Translating gives CASSLGGRVAE. In full, the CDR3 reads CASSLGGRVAETLYF.

This clone was picked up a small number of times. The listed genes are named as in mouse. The read ends 3 residues before the CDR3 terminus; that terminus is restored from the germline J gene. The rearrangement links TRBV19 to TRBJ1-6; 8 bases map to TRBD1. TRBJ1-6 is noted as an ORF with a role that remains uncertain. From germline, CDR1 is FNHDT and CDR2 SITEND (reference sequence). J lost 7 bases, V lost 5 bases, and 2 bases had no gene match. This CDR3 comprises 13 residues. The CDR3 sequence: CASSDRGNSPLYF. CDR3 bases read: TGTGCCAGCAGCGACAGGGGAAATTCGCCC.

Regarding this clone: The gene names here belong to mouse. Other DNA sequences in this specimen translate into the identical CDR3. CDR3: CASRRQGAAETLYF. Partial CDR3 DNA: TGTGCCAGCAGACGTCAGGGGGCTGCAGAA. The genes are TRBV19 and TRBJ2-3; 8 bases fit TRBD1. The read stops 4 residues short of the end of the CDR3; the missing end is completed from the germline J gene. The CDR3 length is 14 residues. Trimming at V came to 5 bases and at J to 2 bases, leaving 4 bases not matched to a gene. Per the germline V gene, CDR1 is FNHDT and CDR2 is SITEND (reference sequence).

A word on this clone: Mouse gene names apply. From the germline J gene comes the end of the CDR3, since the read stops 4 residues before it. J is TRBJ2-1 and V is TRBV19; 11 nucleotides line up with TRBD1. V lost 0 bases to trimming and J lost 1 base; unmatched junction nucleotides: 3. The length of the CDR3 is 17 residues. Germline-derived CDR1 and CDR2 are FNHDT and SITEND (reference sequence). CDR3 DNA, as far as it was read: TGTGCCAGCAGTATAGCCGGGACAGGGGGAAACTATGCT. Protein sequence: CASSIAGTGGNYA. Given in full, the CDR3 is CASSIAGTGGNYAEQFF. Based on the CDR3 plus reference TRBV19 and TRBJ2-1, the full variable domain is GGIITQTPKFLIGQEGQKLTLKCQQNFNHDTMYWYRQDSGKGLRLIYYSITENDLQKGDLSEGYDASREKKSSFSLTVTSAQKNEMAVFLCASSIAGTGGNYAEQFFGPGTRLTVL.

In this sample, this clone turned up a few times. Genes and germline are mouse. The read ends 4 residues before the CDR3 terminus; that terminus is restored from the germline J gene. This chain connects TRBV1 to TRBJ2-7; D unresolved. Germline V gives CDR1 NSQYPW, CDR2 LRSPGD (reference sequence). This CDR3 is built from 14 residues. Trimming removed 1 base at V and 0 bases at J, with 7 bases between. The covered CDR3 bases are TGCACCTGCAGTGCAGTGCAGAACTCCTAT. It encodes CTCSAVQNSY. The full-length CDR3 reads as CTCSAVQNSYEQYF.

This clone was detected only a few times. The gene names given are mouse names. The CDR3 end falls 4 residues outside the read, so it is completed with the germline J gene. This CDR3 is also generated by other DNA sequences in the sample. The chain joins TRBV13-3 to TRBJ2-2, with D uncertain. This CDR3 region has 12 residues. Trimming removed 1 base at V and 5 bases at J, with 3 bases between. The germline V gene has CDR1 NNHDY and CDR2 SYVADS. CDR3 bases read: TGTGCCAGCAGTGATAGGACCGGG. Translating gives CASSDRTG. The CDR3 in its entirety is CASSDRTGQLYF. Using reference TRBV13-3 and TRBJ2-2 for the parts outside the CDR3, the full variable domain is EAAVTQSPRSKVAVTGGKVTLSCHQTNNHDYMYWYRQDTGHGLRLIHYSYVADSTEKGDIPDGYKASRPSQENFSLILELASLSQTAVYFCASSDRTGQLYFGEGSKLTVL.

This clone appeared a few times. Genes here carry mouse names. From the germline J gene comes the end of the CDR3, since the read stops 4 residues before it. This chain joins TRBV19 and TRBJ2-7; D unclear. The CDR3 covers 15 residues. In germline, CDR1 is FNHDT, CDR2 SITEND (reference sequence). V gave up 0 bases and J gave up 0 bases, with 10 bases separating them. CDR3 protein: CASSIAPGSSYEQYF. The CDR3 bases that were read are TGTGCCAGCAGTATAGCTCCTGGAAGCTCCTAT.

This clone was seen a few times. The genes and germline here are from mouse. The observed sequence ends 4 residues before the CDR3 terminus, with the missing tail filled in from the germline J gene. The genes are TRBV12-1 and TRBJ2-3, with no clear D. The V end lost 4 bases, the J end lost 0 bases, and 10 bases lay between the germline ends. This CDR3 contains 14 residues. In germline, CDR1 is SGHSN, CDR2 HYEKVE. The CDR3 here is CASSPTPSAETLYF. CDR3 DNA, as far as it was read: TGTGCCAGCTCCCCGACTCCTAGTGCAGAA.

Only a few counts were recorded for this clone. Gene names follow the mouse nomenclature. From the germline J gene comes the end of the CDR3, since the read stops 4 residues before it. This chain connects TRBV13-2 to TRBJ2-7, with a tentative D call TRBD1 (5 bases). This CDR3 region has 12 residues. Trimming removed 2 bases from V and 3 bases from J, with 6 bases in between. In germline, CDR1 is NNHNN, CDR2 SYGAGS (reference sequence). The covered CDR3 bases are TGTGCCAGCGGTGAGACAGACTAT. Translating gives CASGETDY. The complete CDR3 protein is CASGETDYEQYF.

Notes on this clone: Each gene name is a mouse one. Read data end 4 residues before the CDR3 end; the end is taken from the germline J gene. This chain uses TRBV1 with TRBJ2-3; D ambiguous. V lost 2 bases and J lost 4, with 4 bases in between. This CDR3 contains 12 residues. CDR1 is NSQYPW and CDR2 is LRSPGD in the germline V gene (reference sequence). CDR3 region: CTCSAQPETLYF. The sequenced CDR3 bases are TGCACCTGCAGTGCACAGCCAGAA. Full variable domain (outside the CDR3, taken from reference TRBV1 and TRBJ2-3): VTLLEQNPRWRLVPRGQAVNLRCILKNSQYPWMSWYQQDLQKQLQWLFTLRSPGDKEVKSLPGADYLATRVTDTELRLQVANMSQGRTLYCTCSAQPETLYFGSGTRLTVL.

This clone turned up a few times. The gene names given are mouse names. The CDR3 extends 3 residues past the end of the read, so its final part is completed from the germline J gene. The chain recombines TRBV31 with TRBJ1-6; weak D call: TRBD1 (6 bases). TRBJ1-6 is labeled an ORF, and its function is uncertain. The germline V gene has CDR1 GKSSPN and CDR2 SITVG. The CDR3 consists of 13 residues. Trimming left V 1 base short and J 5 bases short, with 6 bases between. CDR3 region: CAWSRTDNSPLYF. Incomplete CDR3 DNA: TGTGCCTGGAGTCGGACAGATAATTCGCCC.

Details on this clone: Mouse germline and gene names are used. The sequenced fragment ends 4 residues before the CDR3 boundary, so the rest is inferred from the germline J gene. The V call is TRBV13-1, the J call TRBJ2-7; D is perhaps TRBD1 (6 bases). The CDR3 loop spans 15 amino acids. The germline V gene has CDR1 NSHNY and CDR2 SYGAGN. The CDR3 here is CASSDSTRDKYEQYF. The covered CDR3 bases are TGTGCCAGCAGTGACTCCACTCGGGACAAATAT.

This clone showed up just a few times. Any gene name here is a mouse gene name. The read terminates 4 residues before the CDR3 end, so the remaining end is supplied by the germline J gene. This same CDR3 is encoded by further DNA sequences in the sample. The chain links TRBV5 to TRBJ2-7; possibly TRBD1 for D (6 bases). In germline, CDR1 is LGHNA, CDR2 YNLKQL (reference sequence). The CDR3 loop spans 14 amino acids. Incomplete CDR3 DNA: TGTGCCAGCAGCCAAGAGGGGCAGGGGTAT. Amino acid sequence: CASSQEGQGY. The full CDR3 sequence reads CASSQEGQGYEQYF.

The table lists this clone with a few counts. Gene names follow the mouse nomenclature. The sequenced fragment ends 4 residues before the CDR3 boundary, so the rest is inferred from the germline J gene. This CDR3 is also generated by other DNA sequences in the sample. V gene TRBV5 combines with J gene TRBJ2-7; 9 bases agree with TRBD2. The germline V gene encodes CDR1 LGHNA and CDR2 YNLKQL (reference sequence). This CDR3 comprises 13 residues. The DNA read from the CDR3 is TGTGCCAGCAGCCCAGGGACTGGGTAT. Its translation is CASSPGTGY. The complete CDR3 protein is CASSPGTGYEQYF.